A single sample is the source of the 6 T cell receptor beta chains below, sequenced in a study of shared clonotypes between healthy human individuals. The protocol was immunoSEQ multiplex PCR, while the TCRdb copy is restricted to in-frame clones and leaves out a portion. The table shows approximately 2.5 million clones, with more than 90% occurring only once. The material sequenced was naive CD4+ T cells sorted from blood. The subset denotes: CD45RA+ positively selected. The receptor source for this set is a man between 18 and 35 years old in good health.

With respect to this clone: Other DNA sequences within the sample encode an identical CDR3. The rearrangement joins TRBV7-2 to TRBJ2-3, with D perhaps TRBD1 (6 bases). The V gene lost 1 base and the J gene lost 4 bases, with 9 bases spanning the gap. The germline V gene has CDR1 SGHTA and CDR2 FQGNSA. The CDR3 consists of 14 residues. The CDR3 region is CASSLGGGPDTQYF. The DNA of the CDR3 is TGTGCCAGCAGCTTAGGAGGGGGTCCAGATACGCAGTATTTT.

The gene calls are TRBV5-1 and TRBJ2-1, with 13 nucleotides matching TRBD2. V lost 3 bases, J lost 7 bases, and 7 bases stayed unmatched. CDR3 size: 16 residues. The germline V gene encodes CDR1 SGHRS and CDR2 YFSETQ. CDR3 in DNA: TGCGCCAGCAGCTGGCCCGGGACTAGCGGGGTTAATGAGCAGTTCTTC. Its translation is CASSWPGTSGVNEQFF.

CDR3 loop: CATRDIRGEKLFF. CDR3 nucleotide sequence: TGTGCCACCCGGGACATACGAGGAGAAAAACTGTTTTTT. The chain links TRBV10-3 to TRBJ1-4, with a weak D call TRBD1 (6 bases). Trimming removed 10 bases from V and 8 bases from J, with 17 bases in between. This CDR3 has 13 residues. Per the germline V gene, CDR1 is ENHRY and CDR2 is SYGVKD.

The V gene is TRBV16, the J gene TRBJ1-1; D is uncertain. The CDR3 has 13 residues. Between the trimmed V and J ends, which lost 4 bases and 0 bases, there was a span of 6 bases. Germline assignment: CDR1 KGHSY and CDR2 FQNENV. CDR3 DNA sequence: TGTGCCAGCAGCCGGCTCGTGAACACTGAAGCTTTCTTT. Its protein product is CASSRLVNTEAFF. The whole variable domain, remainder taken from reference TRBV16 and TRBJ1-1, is GEEVAQTPKHLVRGEGQKAKLYCAPIKGHSYVFWYQQVLKNEFKFLISFQNENVFDETGMPKERFSAKCLPNSPCSLEIQATKLEDSAVYFCASSRLVNTEAFFGQGTRLTVV.

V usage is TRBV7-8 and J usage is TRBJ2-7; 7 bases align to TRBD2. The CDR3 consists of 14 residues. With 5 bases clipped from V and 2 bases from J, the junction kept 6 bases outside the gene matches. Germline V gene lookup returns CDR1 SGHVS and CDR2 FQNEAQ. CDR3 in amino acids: CASSPREGTYEQYF. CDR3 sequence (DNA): TGTGCCAGCAGCCCCAGGGAGGGGACCTACGAGCAGTACTTC.

The CDR3 reads CASSLSPSGYTDTQYF. CDR3 sequence (DNA): TGTGCCAGCAGCTTGTCTCCTAGCGGGTACACAGATACGCAGTATTTT. The genes are TRBV11-2 and TRBJ2-3; 8 bases match TRBD2. CDR3 length: 16 residues. Germline trimming cut 3 bases from V and 2 bases from J; bases unmatched to any gene: 7. Germline V lookup: CDR1 SGHAT, CDR2 FQNNGV.